The 28 T cell receptor beta chains below come from one sample, sequenced in a study of blood T cell repertoires in COVID-19. Produced via immunoSEQ multiplex PCR; TCRdb's table is partial and in-frame only. The table includes tens of thousands of clones, over 80% detected once. Sample: peripheral blood. The receptors shown here come from a human donor in a cohort sampled during active COVID-19.

The chain joins TRBV4-2 to TRBJ2-3, with TRBD2 matching over 9 bases. CDR3 length equals 18 residues. With V trimmed by 0 bases and J by 0 bases, 7 bases remained unmatched. Germline V gives CDR1 LGHNA, CDR2 YNFKEQ. CDR3 sequence reads: CASSQEMSGGTSTDTQYF. In DNA form, the CDR3 reads TGTGCCAGCAGCCAAGAAATGAGCGGGGGGACTAGCACAGATACGCAGTATTTT.

This chain uses TRBV9 with TRBJ1-2, with TRBD1 matching 11 bases. The V gene's germline CDR1 is SGDLS and CDR2 YYNGEE. CDR3 size: 17 residues. J lost 0 bases, V lost 4 bases, and 8 bases had no gene match. CDR3 amino acids: CASSTLGTGGSNYGYTF. The DNA of the CDR3 is TGTGCCAGCAGCACCCTAGGGACAGGGGGATCTAACTATGGCTACACCTTC. Full variable domain (rest looked up from reference TRBV9 and TRBJ1-2): DSGVTQTPKHLITATGQRVTLRCSPRSGDLSVYWYQQSLDQGLQFLIQYYNGEERAKGNILERFSAQQFPDLHSELNLSSLELGDSALYFCASSTLGTGGSNYGYTFGSGTRLTVV.

The chain carries TRBV5-6 and TRBJ1-1; a possible D gene is TRBD1 (5 bases). This CDR3 comprises 15 residues. Trimming took off 4 bases at V and 0 bases at J, with 13 bases between the two ends. Germline CDR1 reads SGHDT; CDR2 reads YYEEEE. The CDR3 region is CASSPELQVNTEAFF. CDR3 DNA: TGTGCCAGCAGCCCCGAACTACAGGTGAACACTGAAGCTTTCTTT.

The rearrangement uses TRBV6-4 and TRBJ1-1; 8 bases match TRBD1. The CDR3 is made up of 14 amino acids. V shed 6 bases, J shed 6 bases, and the junction held 9 bases outside the gene matches. The germline V gene has CDR1 MRHNA and CDR2 SNTAGT. CDR3 bases: TGTGCCAGCAGAGACAGTGACAGGGGAGCTGAAGCTTTCTTT. Its protein product is CASRDSDRGAEAFF.

The chain uses TRBV5-4 and TRBJ1-1; TRBD1 is a possible D gene (6 bases). The CDR3 totals 15 residues. Germline assignment: CDR1 SGHNT and CDR2 YYREEE (reference sequence). Between the trimmed V and J ends, which lost 1 base and 3 bases, there was a span of 13 bases. CDR3 sequence: CASSLMGAGYTEAFF. The DNA of the CDR3 is TGTGCCAGCAGCTTGATGGGGGCCGGGTACACTGAAGCTTTCTTT.

CDR3 protein: CASRDRGTGANVLTF. The CDR3 DNA sequence: TGTGCCAGCAGGGACAGGGGGACCGGGGCCAACGTCCTGACTTTC. The rearrangement joins TRBV2 to TRBJ2-6; 10 bases are a match to TRBD1. Germline CDR1 is SNHLY and CDR2 is FYNNEI. The junction had 3 bases not matched to a gene; V was cut back by 6 bases and J by 4 bases. The CDR3 covers 15 residues.

This clone was picked up one time. The genes are TRBV5-5 and TRBJ1-2, with 7 positions matching TRBD1. The CDR3 is 15 residues long. Trimming took 4 bases from V and 0 from J; bases not matched to a gene: 6. CDR1 and CDR2 (germline): SGHKS, YYEKEE (reference sequence). CDR3 sequence: CASSLAGTANYGYTF. In DNA form, the CDR3 reads TGTGCCAGCAGCCTCGCCGGGACAGCTAACTATGGCTACACCTTC. Together with reference TRBV5-5 and TRBJ1-2, the CDR3 gives the full variable domain: DAGVTQSPTHLIKTRGQQVTLRCSPISGHKSVSWYQQVLGQGPQFIFQYYEKEERGRGNFPDRFSARQFPNYSSELNVNALLLGDSALYLCASSLAGTANYGYTFGSGTRLTVV.

The V gene is TRBV29-1, the J gene TRBJ2-1; tentative D call: TRBD2 (5 bases). Germline V gene lookup returns CDR1 SQVTM and CDR2 ANQGSEA. The CDR3 is 14 residues long. The germline V and J ends were trimmed by 5 bases and 4 bases, with 15 bases remaining between them. The CDR3 DNA reads as TGCAGCGTTCCGGGGTCTAGAGGGTACAATGAGCAGTTCTTC. Translation: CSVPGSRGYNEQFF.

The J gene is TRBJ2-6, the V gene TRBV6-1, with 9 positions matching TRBD1. This CDR3 region has 17 residues. J gave up 2 bases and V 3 bases, and 5 bases lay outside the gene matches. Per germline, CDR1 MNHNS and CDR2 SASEGT. The DNA of the CDR3 is TGTGCCAGCAGTGAGGGACAGGGTATCGCTGGGGCCAACGTCCTGACTTTC. This translates into CASSEGQGIAGANVLTF.

The chain links TRBV3-1 (or the pseudogene TRBV3-2) to TRBJ2-3, with 10 bases matching TRBD2. CDR3 size: 14 residues. V trimming: 3 bases; J trimming: 14 bases; junction bases outside the gene matches: 11. Germline-derived CDR1 and CDR2 are LGHDT and YNNKEL (reference sequence). The CDR3 here is CASSHPAGGLRLYF. The CDR3, as DNA: TGTGCCAGCAGCCATCCAGCGGGAGGGCTGAGGTTGTATTTT.

A single count supports this clone. This chain connects TRBV20-1 to TRBJ2-3; D uncertain. CDR3 length equals 12 residues. Trimming removed 3 bases at V and 1 base at J, with 5 bases between. In germline, CDR1 is DFQATT, CDR2 SNEGSKA (reference sequence). The CDR3 spells CSASDGTDTQYF. CDR3 coding DNA: TGCAGTGCTAGTGACGGCACAGATACGCAGTATTTT.

This chain uses TRBV14 with TRBJ2-1; 10 bases line up with TRBD2. The CDR3 spans 17 residues. Germline V gives CDR1 SGHDN, CDR2 FVKESK. Trimming cost V 4 bases and J 4 bases; bases outside gene matches: 10. This CDR3 is CASSLTGGSGRYNEQFF. The CDR3 DNA follows: TGTGCCAGCAGCCTAACCGGGGGTAGCGGGAGGTACAATGAGCAGTTCTTC.

This rearrangement joins TRBV4-1 to TRBJ2-3, with 11 positions matching TRBD2. This CDR3 has 17 amino acids. The J segment lost 0 bases and the V segment lost 4 bases, leaving 6 bases of the junction unmatched. Per germline, CDR1 MGHRA and CDR2 YSYEKL. The CDR3: CASSRLAGPTSTDTQYF. CDR3 DNA: TGCGCCAGCAGCCGACTAGCGGGACCGACTAGCACAGATACGCAGTATTTT.

This chain uses TRBV9 with TRBJ2-2; TRBD1 might be the D (6 bases). Germline loops: CDR1 SGDLS, CDR2 YYNGEE. The CDR3 is made up of 15 amino acids. V shed 3 bases and J shed 6 bases, with 15 bases lying between them. CDR3 sequence reads: CASSAQQGRAGELFF. CDR3 DNA sequence: TGTGCCAGCAGCGCCCAACAGGGTAGGGCCGGGGAGCTGTTTTTT.

The chain links TRBV30 to TRBJ1-4; TRBD1 matches 8 bases. The CDR3 is 17 residues long. The V gene's germline CDR1 is GTSNPN and CDR2 SVGIG (reference sequence). The ends lost 0 bases at V and 1 base at J; junction bases unmatched: 7. This CDR3 is CAWSVRGRGRTNEKLFF. CDR3 sequence (DNA): TGTGCCTGGAGTGTACGTGGCAGGGGGCGAACTAATGAAAAACTGTTTTTT.

This clone showed up just a few times. For the CDR3, the DNA is TGTGCCAGCAGCTTAGAGGGGACTAGCGGGAGAAATACGCAGTATTTT. Translating gives CASSLEGTSGRNTQYF. V usage is TRBV7-3 and J usage is TRBJ2-3; the match to TRBD2 covers 14 bases. This CDR3 has 16 amino acids. J was trimmed by 7 bases and V by 2 bases; bases with no gene match: 5. Germline CDR1 SGHTA, CDR2 FQGTGA.

Here the CDR3 reads CASSRSPGQGTGNTIYF. The CDR3 nucleotides read TGTGCCAGCAGTAGATCGCCGGGACAGGGAACTGGAAACACCATATATTTT. The genes are TRBV6-6 and TRBJ1-3; 9 bases match TRBD1. Germline lookup yields CDR1 MNHNY and CDR2 SVGAGI (reference sequence). V lost 5 bases, J lost 2 bases, and 10 bases stayed unmatched. The CDR3 runs 17 residues.

The chain uses TRBV29-1 and TRBJ1-2, with TRBD1 as a possible D gene (6 bases). CDR3 length: 12 amino acids. Deletions cut 8 bases from V and 2 bases from J, with 12 bases between. CDR1 and CDR2 from the germline V gene are SQVTM and ANQGSEA. The CDR3 region is CSPMGANYGYTF. In nucleotides, the CDR3 is TGCAGCCCGATGGGGGCAAACTATGGCTACACCTTC.

V and J are TRBV30 and TRBJ2-7, with a tentative D call TRBD1 (6 bases). Germline assignment: CDR1 GTSNPN and CDR2 SVGIG (reference sequence). Trimming pared 5 bases from V and 6 bases from J, leaving 11 bases between. The CDR3 has 11 amino acids. The CDR3 region has the DNA TGTGCCTGGCAGGACAGTCGCGAGCAGTACTTC. It is translated as CAWQDSREQYF.

This clone was counted a single time. CDR3 protein: CASSFFGRGVTEAFF. The DNA of the CDR3 is TGTGCCAGCAGCTTTTTTGGCAGGGGTGTGACTGAAGCTTTCTTT. The gene calls are TRBV5-6 and TRBJ1-1, with a possible D match to TRBD1 (6 bases). The germline gives CDR1 SGHDT, CDR2 YYEEEE. V lost 2 bases and J lost 5, with 16 bases in between. The CDR3 extends over 15 amino acids. The complete variable domain, with remaining parts taken from reference TRBV5-6 and TRBJ1-1, reads DAGVTQSPTHLIKTRGQQVTLRCSPKSGHDTVSWYQQALGQGPQFIFQYYEEEERQRGNFPDRFSGHQFPNYSSELNVNALLLGDSALYLCASSFFGRGVTEAFFGQGTRLTVV.

This clone appeared once. The rearrangement joins TRBV28 to TRBJ2-7, with 8 bases identical to TRBD1. Looked up from germline, CDR1 is MDHEN and CDR2 is SYDVKM. The CDR3 extends over 15 amino acids. After removal of 4 bases from V and 4 bases from J, the junction contained 9 bases not matched to a gene. CDR3 nucleotides: TGTGCCAGCAGTTCCCTGGCAGGGGGCGAATACGAGCAGTACTTC. It specifies CASSSLAGGEYEQYF.

This chain links TRBV30 with TRBJ1-5; the D gene is possibly TRBD1 (5 bases). Trimming stripped 5 bases from V and 4 bases from J, with 15 bases between. This CDR3 comprises 14 residues. Germline-derived CDR1 and CDR2 are GTSNPN and SVGIG (reference sequence). CDR3: CAWQTGTENQPQHF. The CDR3 DNA reads as TGTGCCTGGCAAACCGGGACTGAGAATCAGCCCCAGCATTTT. The full variable domain, with the rest looked up from reference TRBV30 and TRBJ1-5, is SQTIHQWPATLVQPVGSPLSLECTVEGTSNPNLYWYRQAAGRGLQLLFYSVGIGQISSEVPQNLSASRPQDRQFILSSKKLLLSDSGFYLCAWQTGTENQPQHFGDGTRLSIL.

This chain joins TRBV5-6 and TRBJ1-4; tentative D call: TRBD1 (6 bases). From germline, CDR1 is SGHDT and CDR2 YYEEEE. The CDR3 has 16 amino acids. Trimming took 2 bases from V and 7 from J, leaving 18 bases between them. The CDR3 reads CASSFSFYRESEKLFF. CDR3 DNA sequence: TGTGCCAGCAGCTTCTCTTTTTACAGGGAGAGTGAAAAACTGTTTTTT.

The chain has TRBV7-2 and TRBJ2-1; 12 bases are a match to TRBD2. CDR1 and CDR2 from the germline V gene are SGHTA and FQGNSA. This CDR3 has 19 residues. V lost 1 base, J lost 4 bases, and 11 bases stayed unmatched. CDR3 in amino acids: CASSLGRASGGAIYNEQFF. DNA of the CDR3: TGTGCCAGCAGCTTAGGTCGGGCTAGCGGGGGGGCGATTTACAATGAGCAGTTCTTC.

The rearrangement joins TRBV3-1 (or the pseudogene TRBV3-2) to TRBJ2-1; 7 bases fit TRBD1. CDR3 length: 16 amino acids. With V trimmed by 4 bases and J by 2 bases, 8 bases remained unmatched. The germline gives CDR1 LGHDT, CDR2 YNNKEL (reference sequence). The CDR3 spells CASSPDDRAPYNEQFF. The CDR3 DNA reads TGTGCCAGCAGCCCCGATGACAGGGCTCCCTACAATGAGCAGTTCTTC.

The chain combines TRBV27 with TRBJ1-2, with 8 bases aligning to TRBD1. This CDR3 contains 14 residues. Per germline, CDR1 MNHEY and CDR2 SMNVEV (reference sequence). V shed 6 bases and J 4 bases; nucleotides not matched to a gene: 7. CDR3 residues: CASSLQGAGYGYTF. The DNA for the CDR3 is TGTGCCAGCAGCCTCCAGGGGGCGGGCTATGGCTACACCTTC.

The genes are TRBV4-1 and TRBJ2-2; perhaps TRBD1 as D (6 bases). The V end lost 3 bases, the J end lost 1 base, and 15 bases lay between the germline ends. Looked up from germline, CDR1 is MGHRA and CDR2 is YSYEKL. This CDR3 spans 17 amino acids. The CDR3 bases are TGCGCCAGCAGCCAGCTTTACAGGGCCGAGAACACCGGGGAGCTGTTTTTT. Residues: CASSQLYRAENTGELFF.

This chain joins TRBV4-1 and TRBJ1-5, with D perhaps TRBD1 (6 bases). This CDR3 comprises 18 residues. Trimming left V 1 base short and J 5 bases short, with 21 bases between. Germline-derived CDR1 and CDR2 are MGHRA and YSYEKL. DNA for the CDR3: TGCGCCAGCAGCCAAGGAGGAGGTGCCACACAGGGTTATCAGCCCCAGCATTTT. As protein: CASSQGGGATQGYQPQHF.